The entry below gives a single T cell receptor (beta chain) sequence along with its context. Germline-derived CDR1 and CDR2 are SGHTA and FQGNSA. This CDR3 is built from 12 residues. Trimming removed 5 bases at V and 5 bases at J, with 9 bases between. This specimen belongs to a study of T cells after somatic rescue of genetic block. Sequencing used immunoSEQ multiplex PCR; TCRdb keeps in-frame clones, though not all of them. The sample contains 85,000 to 100,000 clones, 85% to 90% of which appear only once. The clonotype was recovered from a woman aged 18-30 years. The rearrangement joins TRBV7-2 to TRBJ1-1, with D possibly matching TRBD1 (6 bases). Sequenced: peripheral blood mononuclear cells (PBMCs). The CDR3 loop is CASSVQGTEAFF. In nucleotides, the CDR3 is TGTGCCAGCAGCGTACAGGGAACTGAAGCTTTCTTT.